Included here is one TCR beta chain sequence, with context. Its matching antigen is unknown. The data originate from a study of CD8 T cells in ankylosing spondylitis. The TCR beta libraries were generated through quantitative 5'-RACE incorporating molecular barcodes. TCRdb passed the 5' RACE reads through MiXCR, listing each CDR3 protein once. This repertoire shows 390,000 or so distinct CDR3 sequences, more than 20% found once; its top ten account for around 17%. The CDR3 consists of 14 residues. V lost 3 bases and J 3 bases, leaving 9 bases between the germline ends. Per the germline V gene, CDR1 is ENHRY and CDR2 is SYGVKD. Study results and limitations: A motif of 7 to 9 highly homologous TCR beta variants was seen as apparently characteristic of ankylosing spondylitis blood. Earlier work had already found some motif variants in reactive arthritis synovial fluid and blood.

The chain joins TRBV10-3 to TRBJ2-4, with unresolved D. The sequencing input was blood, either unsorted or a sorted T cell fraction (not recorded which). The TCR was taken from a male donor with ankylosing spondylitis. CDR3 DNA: TGTGCCATCAGTGAAGGGATGGACAAAAACATTCAGTACTTC. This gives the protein CAISEGMDKNIQYF.